A single sample gave rise to the 20 T cell receptor beta chains below, sequenced in a study of CD8+ T cells in alopecia areata. Investigators isolated RNA and reverse transcribed it into cDNA to act as the sequencing template. Sequenced by immunoSEQ multiplex PCR; TCRdb stores in-frame clones only, minus some. Of roughly 150,000 clones listed, about 59% were seen once; the top ten hold around 15%. Treatment: oral pan-JAK inhibitor, 5-10 mg twice daily. Sequenced here: CD8+ T cells sorted from blood, sampled at week 4, from a patient treated with tofacitinib. Receptors originate from a human donor with alopecia areata.

The chain links TRBV5-4 to TRBJ2-1, with TRBD1 matching over 8 bases. V trimming: 2 bases; J trimming: 6 bases; junction bases outside the gene matches: 7. The CDR3 has 15 amino acids. Germline-derived CDR1 and CDR2 are SGHNT and YYREEE (reference sequence). CDR3 sequence: CASSLVGQGINEQFF. In DNA form, the CDR3 reads TGTGCCAGCAGCTTAGTCGGACAGGGCATCAATGAGCAGTTCTTC.

The V gene is TRBV10-3, the J gene TRBJ2-7, with a weak D call TRBD1 (6 bases). V was pared by 0 bases and J by 7 bases, with 16 bases between. In germline, CDR1 is ENHRY, CDR2 SYGVKD. The CDR3 has 15 residues. The CDR3 DNA reads TGTGCCATCAGTGAGTCAGGGGACATGACCGGTGAGCAGTACTTC. Amino acid sequence: CAISESGDMTGEQYF.

V is TRBV29-1 and J is TRBJ2-7, with TRBD1 matching over 7 bases. The germline CDR1 and CDR2 sequences are SQVTM and ANQGSEA. This CDR3 is 11 amino acids long. The CDR3 protein is CSVEDRGCLIV. The CDR3 nucleotides are TGCAGCGTTGAAGACAGGGGGTGTCTGATAGTC.

The chain combines TRBV2 with TRBJ2-2, with 9 bases fitting TRBD1. CDR3 length: 15 amino acids. With 6 bases clipped from V and 6 bases from J, the junction kept 8 bases outside the gene matches. Germline-derived CDR1 and CDR2 are SNHLY and FYNNEI. For the CDR3, the DNA is TGTGCCAGCAGACCTGGACAGGGGATTCCCGGGGAGCTGTTTTTT. Protein: CASRPGQGIPGELFF. The whole variable domain, filled in from reference TRBV2 and TRBJ2-2, reads EPEVTQTPSHQVTQMGQEVILRCVPISNHLYFYWYRQILGQKVEFLVSFYNNEISEKSEIFDDQFSVERPDGSNFTLKIRSTKLEDSAMYFCASRPGQGIPGELFFGEGSRLTVL.

Here the CDR3 reads CASSRDFNTGELFF. The CDR3 DNA follows: TGTGCCAGCAGTAGGGACTTTAACACCGGGGAGCTGTTTTTT. The chain links TRBV27 to TRBJ2-2, with D perhaps TRBD2 (6 bases). CDR1 and CDR2 from the germline V gene are MNHEY and SMNVEV (reference sequence). V lost 5 bases to trimming and J lost 2 bases, with 9 bases between them. The CDR3 sequence is 14 residues long.

This clone was seen more than once but under ten times. This sequence joins TRBV7-9 and TRBJ2-2; 7 bases align to TRBD1. CDR1 is SEHNR and CDR2 is FQNEAQ in the germline V gene (reference sequence). This CDR3 contains 18 residues. Trimming removed 4 bases from V and 2 bases from J; junction bases left unmatched: 13. CDR3 region: CASSYPGTERPNTGELFF. Written as DNA, the CDR3 is TGTGCCAGCAGCTATCCCGGGACAGAACGACCAAACACCGGGGAGCTGTTTTTT.

The sample holds a few counts of this clone. The V call is TRBV6-6, the J call TRBJ2-1, with a weak D call TRBD1 (6 bases). Trimming shortened V by 10 bases and J by 8 bases, and 27 bases separated the two germline ends. This CDR3 has 16 amino acids. Germline loops: CDR1 MNHNY, CDR2 SVGAGI (reference sequence). The chain's CDR3 is CATLNGWGRLPHEQFF. Here the CDR3 DNA reads TGTGCCACCTTAAACGGGTGGGGGCGCTTACCCCATGAGCAGTTCTTC.

The chain links TRBV5-6 to TRBJ2-1; 8 bases fit TRBD2. CDR1 is SGHDT and CDR2 is YYEEEE in the germline V gene. Trimming cost V 4 bases and J 6 bases; bases outside gene matches: 9. The CDR3 is 15 residues long. As DNA, the CDR3 is TGTGCCAGCAGCCTGCGGGGGGCCCTTCGCAATGAGCAGTTCTTC. This translates into CASSLRGALRNEQFF. The full variable domain, with the rest looked up from reference TRBV5-6 and TRBJ2-1, is DAGVTQSPTHLIKTRGQQVTLRCSPKSGHDTVSWYQQALGQGPQFIFQYYEEEERQRGNFPDRFSGHQFPNYSSELNVNALLLGDSALYLCASSLRGALRNEQFFGPGTRLTVL.

This sequence joins TRBV2 and TRBJ2-5, with a tentative D call TRBD2 (6 bases). Trimming removed 0 bases from V and 5 bases from J, with 16 bases in between. Germline CDR1 SNHLY, CDR2 FYNNEI. There are 16 residues in the CDR3. CDR3 region: CASSEATEGRHETQYF. CDR3 in DNA: TGTGCCAGCAGTGAAGCAACGGAGGGGCGGCACGAGACCCAGTACTTC.

This clone was picked up one time. V is TRBV11-2 and J is TRBJ1-2; tentative D call: TRBD1 (6 bases). The length of the CDR3 is 16 residues. V was pared by 5 bases and J by 8 bases, with 24 bases between. CDR1 is SGHAT and CDR2 is FQNNGV in the germline V gene. The CDR3 coding sequence is TGTGCCAGCAGCCAAATCCCCCCAGGGGTTATGGAAGGCTACACCTTC. It encodes CASSQIPPGVMEGYTF.

This clone appeared a single time. V gene TRBV4-2 combines with J gene TRBJ2-7; D perhaps matches TRBD2 (5 bases). The V gene's germline CDR1 is LGHNA and CDR2 YNFKEQ. Deletions cut 0 bases from V and 3 bases from J, with 18 bases between. This CDR3 is 17 amino acids long. The CDR3 region is CASSQERGSYEGYEQYF. The CDR3 nucleotides are TGTGCCAGCAGCCAAGAGCGAGGGTCCTACGAAGGCTACGAGCAGTACTTC.

This clone appeared a single time. The genes are TRBV5-6 and TRBJ2-7; TRBD1 aligns across 12 bases. CDR3 length equals 14 residues. Germline V lookup: CDR1 SGHDT, CDR2 YYEEEE. V was clipped by 4 bases and J by 7 bases; unmatched bases: 6. The CDR3 here is CASSVRDRGREQYF. For the CDR3, the DNA is TGTGCCAGCAGCGTCCGGGACAGGGGGCGTGAGCAGTACTTC.

The V and J genes are TRBV11-2 and TRBJ1-2, with a possible D match to TRBD1 (5 bases). CDR3 length: 17 amino acids. Germline V gene data show CDR1 as SGHAT and CDR2 as FQNNGV. The V end was cut by 0 bases, the J end by 4 bases, with 18 bases between. CDR3 nucleotides: TGTGCCAGCAGCTTAGATCCAGTAGGGGAGACCTTCTATGGCTACACCTTC. Translated, it gives CASSLDPVGETFYGYTF.

V usage is TRBV4-1 and J usage is TRBJ2-1, with TRBD2 identical over 15 bases. Germline trimming cut 1 base from V and 7 bases from J; bases unmatched to any gene: 5. The CDR3 covers 17 residues. Germline values: CDR1 MGHRA, CDR2 YSYEKL. The DNA for the CDR3 is TGCGCCAGCAGCCAAGTGAAGGGACTAGCGGGAGGAAATGAGCAGTTCTTC. Translation gives CASSQVKGLAGGNEQFF.

This chain uses TRBV6-6 with TRBJ2-1; D gene uncertain. Germline-derived CDR1 and CDR2 are MNHNY and SVGAGI (reference sequence). The V end was cut by 3 bases, the J end by 9 bases, with 6 bases between. CDR3 length equals 11 residues. The CDR3 protein is CASSYGGEQFF. For the CDR3, the DNA is TGTGCCAGCAGTTATGGTGGTGAGCAGTTCTTC.

This clone has more than one count but fewer than ten. The chain is built from TRBV27 and TRBJ2-1; no clear D. V gave up 2 bases and J gave up 2 bases, with 13 bases separating them. CDR1 is MNHEY, CDR2 SMNVEV, per germline (reference sequence). The CDR3 length is 16 residues. CDR3 region: CASSLIPGVPYNEQFF. The CDR3 bases are TGTGCCAGCAGTTTAATCCCGGGTGTTCCCTACAATGAGCAGTTCTTC.

The chain employs TRBV27 and TRBJ2-7; 8 nucleotides line up with TRBD1. Trimming took 6 bases from V and 2 from J; bases not matched to a gene: 3. CDR1 MNHEY and CDR2 SMNVEV come from the germline V gene (reference sequence). The CDR3 has 13 amino acids. The CDR3 DNA is TGTGCCAGCAGCGACAGGGGTCCCTACGAGCAGTACTTC. Amino acids: CASSDRGPYEQYF.

This chain links TRBV6-5 with TRBJ2-2; tentative D call: TRBD1 (6 bases). The CDR3 covers 13 residues. The V and J ends lost 4 bases and 6 bases respectively, with 9 bases between them. Germline CDR1 and CDR2: MNHEY and SVGAGI. The CDR3 nucleotides read TGTGCCAGCAGTTGGACAGAAGCCGGGGAGCTGTTTTTT. Protein sequence: CASSWTEAGELFF.

The chain uses TRBV5-4 and TRBJ1-1; a weak D match, TRBD1 (5 bases). CDR3 length: 15 amino acids. The V gene lost 4 bases and the J gene lost 0 bases, with 13 bases spanning the gap. CDR1 and CDR2 (germline): SGHNT, YYREEE (reference sequence). The CDR3 DNA is TGTGCCAGCAGCCCTACGACAGATTTGAACACTGAAGCTTTCTTT. Its translation is CASSPTTDLNTEAFF.

V gene TRBV9 combines with J gene TRBJ1-1, with a possible D match to TRBD1 (5 bases). Germline V gives CDR1 SGDLS, CDR2 YYNGEE. The CDR3 totals 15 residues. The V and J ends lost 4 bases and 3 bases respectively, with 16 bases between them. CDR3 region: CASSREGIVDTEAFF. CDR3 DNA: TGTGCCAGCAGCCGGGAGGGGATCGTGGACACTGAAGCTTTCTTT.